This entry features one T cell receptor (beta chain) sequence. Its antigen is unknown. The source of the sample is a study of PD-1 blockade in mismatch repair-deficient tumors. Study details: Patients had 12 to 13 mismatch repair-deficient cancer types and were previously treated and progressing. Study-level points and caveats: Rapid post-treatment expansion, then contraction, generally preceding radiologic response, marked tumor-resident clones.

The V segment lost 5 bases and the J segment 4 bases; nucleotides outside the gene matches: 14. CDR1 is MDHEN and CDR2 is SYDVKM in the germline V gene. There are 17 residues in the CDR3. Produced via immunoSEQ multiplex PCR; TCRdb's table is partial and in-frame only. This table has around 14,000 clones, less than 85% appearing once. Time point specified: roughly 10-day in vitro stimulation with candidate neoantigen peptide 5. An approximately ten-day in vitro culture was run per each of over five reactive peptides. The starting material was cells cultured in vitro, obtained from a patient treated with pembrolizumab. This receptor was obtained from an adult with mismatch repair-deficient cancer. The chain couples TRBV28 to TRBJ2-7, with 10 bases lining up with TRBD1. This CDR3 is CASSALGGQGIRYEQYF. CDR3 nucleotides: TGTGCCAGCAGTGCTTTGGGGGGACAGGGGATTCGATACGAGCAGTACTTC.